This T cell receptor (beta chain) emerged from a study of blood T cell repertoires in COVID-19. About the study: Material from acute and convalescent COVID-19 was sourced from the United States, Italy and Spain. The cDNA or gDNA used as material had been derived from T cells, B-cell-depleted T cells, or PBMCs.

Sequencing used immunoSEQ multiplex PCR; TCRdb keeps in-frame clones, though not all of them. The sample includes about 320,000 clones, roughly nine tenths seen only once; the top ten take about 6%. This CDR3 is 12 amino acids long. From germline, CDR1 is MNHEY and CDR2 SVGAGI. The V segment lost 7 bases and the J segment 8 bases; nucleotides outside the gene matches: 5. The chain carries TRBV6-5 and TRBJ1-1, with TRBD1 matching 9 bases. The sequenced material came from peripheral blood. This clonotype was obtained from a man aged 18 to 35 who had recovered from COVID-19. CDR3 protein: CASTIGTGEAFF. The CDR3 DNA reads as TGTGCCAGCACCATAGGGACAGGGGAAGCTTTCTTT.